This T cell receptor beta chain was recovered during a study of T cells in tuberculosis (dated by TCRdb to the late 2010s). At the level of the whole study: In the study, CD1B tetramers and high-throughput TCR immunosequencing were combined to characterize T cells specific for the mycobacterial lipid antigen glucose monomycolate (GMM). With over nine people per group, a South African clinical cohort compared IGRA-negative adolescents, IGRA-positive adolescents with latent tuberculosis, and adults with active tuberculosis. PBMC from patients with active tuberculosis were archived either before the start of standard anti-tuberculosis treatment or within 7 days of starting that treatment. The paper's findings and limits, for the study overall: Shorter CDR3-alpha lengths in active tuberculosis patients partly drove the smaller NN-distances, and the TCR-beta difference was not statistically significant. Clinical samples were selected based on the availability of cryopreserved specimens, with adults included as active tuberculosis cases and adolescents included as controls. Compared with IGRA-negative controls, TCR-alpha repertoires from active tuberculosis had smaller mean NN-distances to GMM-specific TCRs, which suggests clonal expansion of these TCRs. An accuracy of roughly 84% (AUROC around 0.87) was reached by a classifier using the diverse GMM-specific repertoire, compared with 70% accuracy when GEM motif frequencies were used.

Inclusive of the bounding cysteine and phenylalanine, the CDR3 is 14 residues long. The retained sequence is limited to the CDR3, 42 bases, with the frame set at the first base. Looking up the germline V gene yields CDR1 SGHTA and CDR2 FQGNSA. The germline ends are 5 bases apart after V is trimmed by 3 bases and J by 0 bases. This specimen's time point label, interpreted: new active TB diagnosis, blood taken before or within 7 days of starting treatment. Patients with active tuberculosis were defined as newly diagnosed, HIV-seronegative South African adults aged 18 years or older. Confirmation of active tuberculosis was based on positive sputum smear microscopy and/or a positive M. tuberculosis culture. Immunosequencing was performed on unsorted cryopreserved PBMC and covered roughly 100,000 T cells per clinical donor on average. The immunoSEQ multiplex PCR assay was used to generate TCR libraries, with TCR-beta and/or TCR-alpha/delta assays applied to each sample. The amplified TCR libraries were sequenced on the Illumina high-throughput platform. Turning to the authors' computational methods: Clustering and dimensionality reduction relied on pairwise TCRdist distances among GMM-specific receptors from T cells that were either sorted ex vivo or expanded in vitro. Each clinical repertoire received a mean NN-distance score, defined as the average TCRdist to the nearest 10% of tetramer-positive reference sequences. GEM TCR motif frequency was computed as the fraction of unique TCRs matching known GEM sequences by V/J usage and CDR3 length. Active tuberculosis was classified by linear discriminant analysis with leave-one-out cross-validation, implemented in scikit-learn. Held by TCRdb, this immuneACCESS table contains in-frame sequences only and omits some clones. Under half of the omission traces to an unresolved V gene where checked; the cause of the rest is unknown. D and trimming come from the DNA, and the V and J calls and clone size come from that table. The sample table shows about 30,000 clones, and about 90% are seen once. 5.5% to 8% of the sample is taken by the ten largest.

This clone was detected once. What this receptor recognizes is not known. No base quality information exists; no much larger clone differs at one position. The TCR was taken from an adult with tuberculosis. Here the sequenced sample was PBMCs, taken at tuberculosis diagnosis. The chain uses TRBV7-2 and TRBJ1-4, with an unclear D gene assignment. The nucleotide sequence reads as follows: TGTGCCAGCAGCTTGGCTGCAACTAATGAAAAACTGTTTTTT. Its translation reads: CASSLAATNEKLFF. Beyond the CDR3, the reference TRBV7-2 and TRBJ1-4 genes provide the residues; the full variable domain reads: GAGVSQSPSNKVTEKGKDVELRCDPISGHTALYWYRQSLGQGLEFLIYFQGNSAPDKSGLPSDRFSAERTGGSVSTLTIQRTQQEDSAVYLCASSLAATNEKLFFGSGTQLSVL.